The 30 T cell receptor beta chains below were found in one sample sequenced in a study of cytomegalovirus exposure and HLA in healthy donors. In the PCR, 60 Vbeta and 13 Jbeta primers were used. The assay was immunoSEQ multiplex PCR, and TCRdb's table has in-frame clones only and misses some. The data show more than 90,000 clones, with roughly 80% seen just once and around 0.76% held by the top ten. The sample consisted of PBMCs. The receptors stem from a woman in her sixties or seventies in good health and CMV-seronegative.

The gene calls are TRBV10-1 and TRBJ2-7, with 7 bases lining up with TRBD1. The CDR3 loop spans 16 amino acids. The V and J ends lost 2 bases and 5 bases, in that order; junction bases with no gene match: 12. The V gene's germline CDR1 is WNHNN and CDR2 SYGVQD (reference sequence). The CDR3 sequence is CASSEGRGDQGDEQYF. The CDR3 DNA follows: TGCGCCAGCAGTGAGGGTAGAGGGGACCAGGGGGACGAGCAGTACTTC.

This sequence joins TRBV10-1 and TRBJ2-3; 9 nucleotides agree with TRBD1. This CDR3 has 16 residues. The V gene end was trimmed by 4 bases and the J gene end by 0 bases; junction bases not matched to a gene: 5. Germline values: CDR1 WNHNN, CDR2 SYGVQD (reference sequence). The CDR3 here is CASSVNRGLSTDTQYF. The CDR3 coding sequence is TGCGCCAGCAGTGTAAACAGGGGGCTCAGCACAGATACGCAGTATTTT.

The gene calls are TRBV5-1 and TRBJ2-7, with 10 positions matching TRBD2. Trimming removed 4 bases from V and 2 bases from J; junction bases left unmatched: 6. Germline V gene sequence: CDR1 SGHRS, CDR2 YFSETQ. The CDR3 runs 15 residues. The CDR3 bases are TGCGCCAGCAGCCCGAACCTAGCGGGGGCCTACGAGCAGTACTTC. This encodes CASSPNLAGAYEQYF.

The chain couples TRBV9 to TRBJ2-3; 11 bases are shared with TRBD2. Germline assignment: CDR1 SGDLS and CDR2 YYNGEE. The CDR3 extends over 15 amino acids. The J segment lost 3 bases and the V segment lost 4 bases, leaving 4 bases of the junction unmatched. In nucleotides, the CDR3 is TGTGCCAGCAGCCTTAGCGGGGGGGATACAGATACGCAGTATTTT. This sequence encodes CASSLSGGDTDTQYF.

V is TRBV5-1 and J is TRBJ2-7; D call uncertain. V gave up 0 bases and J gave up 5 bases, with 9 bases separating them. Germline CDR1 is SGHRS and CDR2 is YFSETQ. The CDR3 runs to 13 residues. The CDR3 is CASSLAYGHEQYF. For the CDR3, the DNA is TGCGCCAGCAGCTTGGCTTATGGCCACGAGCAGTACTTC.

V usage is TRBV19 and J usage is TRBJ2-1; 13 bases line up with TRBD2. The CDR3 runs to 17 residues. Germline values: CDR1 LNHDA, CDR2 SQIVND (reference sequence). After removal of 1 base from V and 3 bases from J, the junction contained 3 bases not matched to a gene. The CDR3 protein is CASSIAGLAGDYNEQFF. The DNA for the CDR3 is TGTGCCAGTAGTATAGCTGGACTAGCGGGAGACTACAATGAGCAGTTCTTC.

The V gene is TRBV7-2, the J gene TRBJ2-1; 9 bases are a match to TRBD1. The CDR3 runs 15 residues. Looked up from germline, CDR1 is SGHTA and CDR2 is FQGNSA. With V trimmed by 1 base and J by 5 bases, 3 bases remained unmatched. As DNA, the CDR3 is TGTGCCAGCAGCTTAGTCGGGACAGGGCACAATGAGCAGTTCTTC. Protein sequence: CASSLVGTGHNEQFF. The full variable domain, rest sourced from reference TRBV7-2 and TRBJ2-1, is GAGVSQSPSNKVTEKGKDVELRCDPISGHTALYWYRQSLGQGLEFLIYFQGNSAPDKSGLPSDRFSAERTGGSVSTLTIQRTQQEDSAVYLCASSLVGTGHNEQFFGPGTRLTVL.

A single count supports this clone. V gene TRBV27 combines with J gene TRBJ1-2; 11 bases map to TRBD1. This CDR3 has 14 amino acids. The germline V gene encodes CDR1 MNHEY and CDR2 SMNVEV (reference sequence). The V gene end was trimmed by 8 bases and the J gene end by 8 bases; junction bases not matched to a gene: 10. The CDR3 loop reads CASARDRGMWGYTF. The CDR3, as DNA: TGTGCCAGCGCCCGGGACAGGGGGATGTGGGGCTACACCTTC.

The chain employs TRBV4-1 and TRBJ2-5; perhaps TRBD2 as D (5 bases). Germline CDR1 MGHRA, CDR2 YSYEKL. The CDR3 loop spans 15 amino acids. Trimming pared 0 bases from V and 4 bases from J, leaving 12 bases between. The CDR3 region is CASSQEVSSGETQYF. Here the CDR3 DNA reads TGCGCCAGCAGCCAAGAGGTGTCGAGCGGAGAGACCCAGTACTTC.

This clone was found once. The chain uses TRBV30 and TRBJ2-7; TRBD2 matches 8 bases. CDR3 length: 13 amino acids. Germline CDR1 reads GTSNPN; CDR2 reads SVGIG (reference sequence). The ends lost 2 bases at V and 2 bases at J; junction bases unmatched: 2. The CDR3 nucleotides are TGTGCCTGGAGTCGGGGGGGCGCCTACGAGCAGTACTTC. Translating it yields CAWSRGGAYEQYF.

The chain carries TRBV9 and TRBJ2-3, with D possibly being TRBD1 (5 bases). The CDR3 has 14 amino acids. Germline-derived CDR1 and CDR2 are SGDLS and YYNGEE. Trimming pared 3 bases from V and 5 bases from J, leaving 13 bases between. CDR3 coding DNA: TGTGCCAGCAGCGAATCCCTGCAGGGAGATACGCAGTATTTT. Its protein is CASSESLQGDTQYF.

V and J are TRBV28 and TRBJ2-2; a weak D match, TRBD1 (5 bases). Germline V gene data show CDR1 as MDHEN and CDR2 as SYDVKM. CDR3 size: 17 residues. The V and J ends lost 6 bases and 0 bases respectively, with 17 bases between them. Written as DNA, the CDR3 is TGTGCCAGCAGCCCACCTGGGGCTAGTTCGAACACCGGGGAGCTGTTTTTT. Its protein product is CASSPPGASSNTGELFF.

The chain employs TRBV5-1 and TRBJ1-1; D is unclear. Germline assignment: CDR1 SGHRS and CDR2 YFSETQ. V was clipped by 6 bases and J by 2 bases, with 11 bases between them. The CDR3 contains 13 residues. The CDR3 sequence is CASTRDINTEAFF. DNA of the CDR3: TGCGCCAGCACCCGAGACATTAACACTGAAGCTTTCTTT.

The V and J genes are TRBV27 and TRBJ1-1; the match to TRBD1 covers 9 bases. Germline CDR1 and CDR2: MNHEY and SMNVEV (reference sequence). The CDR3 contains 14 residues. V dropped 3 bases and J dropped 1; count of bases not matched to a gene: 0. The CDR3 region has the DNA TGTGCCAGCAGTTTGACAGGGGGGAACACTGAAGCTTTCTTT. Its translation is CASSLTGGNTEAFF.

This rearrangement joins TRBV19 to TRBJ2-7; TRBD1 aligns across 10 bases. V shed 8 bases and J 3 bases; nucleotides not matched to a gene: 7. CDR1 and CDR2 from the germline V gene are LNHDA and SQIVND (reference sequence). The CDR3 extends over 14 amino acids. CDR3 in DNA: TGTGCCAGTCGCGAGACAGGGGGCCTCTACGAGCAGTACTTC. Amino acid sequence: CASRETGGLYEQYF.

Only one count was recorded for this clone. This CDR3 reads CASSEAPAGGRGVNTEAFF. CDR3 in DNA: TGTGCCAGCAGTGAAGCTCCCGCTGGAGGGAGGGGAGTGAACACTGAAGCTTTCTTT. V is TRBV6-1 and J is TRBJ1-1; a weak D match, TRBD1 (5 bases). The germline V and J ends were trimmed by 0 bases and 0 bases, with 20 bases remaining between them. Looked up from germline, CDR1 is MNHNS and CDR2 is SASEGT. This CDR3 has 19 residues.

J is TRBJ2-6 and V is TRBV28; perhaps TRBD2 as D (5 bases). V was pared by 4 bases and J by 2 bases, with 9 bases between. The germline CDR1 and CDR2 sequences are MDHEN and SYDVKM. The CDR3 extends over 15 amino acids. The CDR3 bases are TGTGCCAGCAGTTGGAGGTTGACTGGGGCCAACGTCCTGACTTTC. Residues: CASSWRLTGANVLTF.

Worth noting for this clone: Other DNA sequences in this sample translate to the same CDR3. The chain combines TRBV6-5 with TRBJ2-7; 11 nucleotides match TRBD1. Looked up from germline, CDR1 is MNHEY and CDR2 is SVGAGI. The CDR3 is 15 residues long. V was pared by 0 bases and J by 2 bases, with 0 bases of the junction left unmatched. The CDR3 bases are TGTGCCAGCAGTTACTCGGGACAGGGGGCCTACGAGCAGTACTTC. Translating gives CASSYSGQGAYEQYF.

This clone occurred once. The chain has TRBV5-6 and TRBJ2-7; weak D call: TRBD2 (6 bases). Germline loops: CDR1 SGHDT, CDR2 YYEEEE. CDR3 size: 13 residues. V lost 3 bases, J lost 6 bases, and 13 bases lay in between. The CDR3 loop reads CASSWGVGGEQYF. CDR3 sequence (DNA): TGTGCCAGCAGCTGGGGGGTGGGCGGCGAGCAGTACTTC.

This clone appeared a few times. The V and J genes are TRBV27 and TRBJ1-1, with D unclear. CDR3 length: 16 amino acids. Per the germline V gene, CDR1 is MNHEY and CDR2 is SMNVEV (reference sequence). Trimming removed 7 bases from V and 2 bases from J, with 20 bases in between. The CDR3 DNA reads as TGTGCCAGCAATACCCACGGGTCAGCTAGAAACACTGAAGCTTTCTTT. Its translation: CASNTHGSARNTEAFF.

V is TRBV7-2 and J is TRBJ2-2; TRBD2 matches 12 bases. The CDR3 totals 16 residues. Germline CDR1 SGHTA, CDR2 FQGNSA. Trimming at V came to 6 bases and at J to 4 bases, leaving 6 bases not matched to a gene. CDR3 sequence: CASRLGLAGITGELFF. Here the CDR3 DNA reads TGTGCCAGCAGGCTCGGACTAGCGGGAATCACCGGGGAGCTGTTTTTT. Full variable domain (outside the CDR3, taken from reference TRBV7-2 and TRBJ2-2): GAGVSQSPSNKVTEKGKDVELRCDPISGHTALYWYRQSLGQGLEFLIYFQGNSAPDKSGLPSDRFSAERTGGSVSTLTIQRTQQEDSAVYLCASRLGLAGITGELFFGEGSRLTVL.

V and J are TRBV7-9 and TRBJ2-3; TRBD1 matches at 9 bases. The junction had 4 bases not matched to a gene; V was cut back by 1 base and J by 5 bases. The CDR3 runs to 15 residues. CDR1 and CDR2 from the germline V gene are SEHNR and FQNEAQ (reference sequence). The CDR3 DNA reads TGTGCCAGCAGCTTAGGGGACAGGGTCGGAGATACGCAGTATTTT. It codes for CASSLGDRVGDTQYF.

The chain combines TRBV10-3 with TRBJ2-7, with a weak D call TRBD1 (5 bases). Trimming pared 9 bases from V and 4 bases from J, leaving 16 bases between. Germline loops: CDR1 ENHRY, CDR2 SYGVKD. The CDR3 runs 13 residues. The CDR3 region has the DNA TGTGCCATTAAAGACAGCCCGGCTTACGAGCAGTACTTC. Translated, it gives CAIKDSPAYEQYF.

A word on this clone: Other DNA sequences in the sample encode the same CDR3. The rearrangement uses TRBV7-8 and TRBJ1-3; 8 bases are a match to TRBD1. The V gene end was trimmed by 5 bases and the J gene end by 2 bases; junction bases not matched to a gene: 5. The germline CDR1 and CDR2 sequences are SGHVS and FQNEAQ. This CDR3 region has 15 residues. The CDR3 region has the DNA TGTGCCAGCAGCCCCGGACAGGGAACTGGAAACACCATATATTTT. Translated: CASSPGQGTGNTIYF.

The J gene is TRBJ2-7, the V gene TRBV7-9; D perhaps matches TRBD1 (6 bases). The germline V and J ends were trimmed by 6 bases and 5 bases, with 14 bases remaining between them. This CDR3 is 13 amino acids long. Per germline, CDR1 SEHNR and CDR2 FQNEAQ (reference sequence). This chain's CDR3 is CASRDGQLHEQYF. The CDR3 DNA follows: TGTGCCAGCAGGGATGGACAGCTTCACGAGCAGTACTTC.

The chain combines TRBV9 with TRBJ2-1, with 8 bases aligning to TRBD1. V was clipped by 0 bases and J by 7 bases; unmatched bases: 9. Germline CDR1 and CDR2: SGDLS and YYNGEE. The CDR3 covers 16 residues. The CDR3 loop is CASSVASQGAQNEQFF. The CDR3 nucleotides are TGTGCCAGCAGCGTAGCTTCCCAGGGGGCGCAGAATGAGCAGTTCTTC.

This sequence joins TRBV9 and TRBJ2-5; D is unclear. Trimming shortened V by 0 bases and J by 2 bases, and 11 bases separated the two germline ends. The CDR3 loop spans 15 amino acids. From germline, CDR1 is SGDLS and CDR2 YYNGEE. The CDR3 is CASSVDHSAQETQYF. The CDR3 coding sequence is TGTGCCAGCAGCGTAGATCACTCCGCTCAAGAGACCCAGTACTTC.

This clone occurred a few times. The J gene is TRBJ1-1, the V gene TRBV5-1; D is undetermined. The V end lost 9 bases, the J end lost 5 bases, and 17 bases lay between the germline ends. The CDR3 covers 13 residues. Germline CDR1 reads SGHRS; CDR2 reads YFSETQ. CDR3 region: CATKYGVGTEAFF. The CDR3, as DNA: TGCGCCACCAAGTACGGGGTGGGAACTGAAGCTTTCTTT.

As regards this clone: In the same sample, other DNA sequences code for this CDR3. The V call is TRBV5-1, the J call TRBJ2-1; D may be TRBD2 (6 bases). CDR1 is SGHRS, CDR2 YFSETQ, per germline. The V end was cut by 0 bases, the J end by 0 bases, with 7 bases between. The CDR3 runs to 15 residues. The CDR3 DNA reads TGCGCCAGCAGCTTGGGGGGGGTCTCCTACAATGAGCAGTTCTTC. Its protein product is CASSLGGVSYNEQFF.

The J gene is TRBJ1-4, the V gene TRBV2, with no clear D. V lost 7 bases, J lost 4 bases, and 19 bases lay in between. The CDR3 totals 16 residues. Germline CDR1 and CDR2: SNHLY and FYNNEI. The CDR3 loop is CASTHGAGDNNEKLFF. CDR3 DNA: TGTGCCAGCACCCACGGCGCGGGTGACAATAATGAAAAACTGTTTTTT.